The 7 T cell receptor beta chains presented below share a single source sample, sequenced in a study of T cell responses to AZD1222 COVID-19 vaccine (dated by TCRdb to about 2021). The label giving this sample's time point can be read as: about 28 days (+/-7) after the second vaccine dose. Libraries were built with the immunoSEQ multiplex PCR assay. The immuneACCESS repertoire file appears here via TCRdb, limited to in-frame rearrangements. These files lack a portion of the clones; in checked studies, under half of the deficit traces to unresolved V genes, and the cause of the others is not known. The table for this sample lists around 160,000 clones; under 95% of them were counted only once. Approximately 1.3% of the sample belongs to the ten largest clones. Specimen: peripheral blood, collected 28 days after the second AZD1222 dose. The receptors shown here come from an adult who received the AZD1222 COVID-19 vaccine.

The rearrangement links TRBV5-1 to TRBJ1-5; TRBD1 agrees at 7 bases. The CDR3 is made up of 14 amino acids. Germline CDR1 reads SGHRS; CDR2 reads YFSETQ. V gave up 5 bases and J gave up 5 bases; unmatched junction bases: 7. Here the CDR3 reads CASSSGQVDQPQHF. Written as DNA, the CDR3 is TGCGCCAGCAGTTCCGGACAGGTGGATCAGCCCCAGCATTTT.

The rearrangement uses TRBV7-2 and TRBJ1-5; D is ambiguous. CDR3 length: 15 amino acids. Looked up from germline, CDR1 is SGHTA and CDR2 is FQGNSA. V was shortened by 1 base and J by 4 bases, with 11 bases between the two germline ends. The DNA of the CDR3 is TGTGCCAGCAGCTTAGGAGGCGAGCGTAATCAGCCCCAGCATTTT. Its protein is CASSLGGERNQPQHF.

This rearrangement joins TRBV9 to TRBJ2-1; D might be TRBD2 (5 bases). The CDR3 sequence is 16 residues long. CDR1 and CDR2 (germline): SGDLS, YYNGEE. Trimming removed 0 bases at V and 3 bases at J, with 13 bases between. CDR3 bases: TGTGCCAGCAGCGTAGAGTTAGCGCCCCTCTACAATGAGCAGTTCTTC. This gives the protein CASSVELAPLYNEQFF. Full variable domain (rest looked up from reference TRBV9 and TRBJ2-1): DSGVTQTPKHLITATGQRVTLRCSPRSGDLSVYWYQQSLDQGLQFLIQYYNGEERAKGNILERFSAQQFPDLHSELNLSSLELGDSALYFCASSVELAPLYNEQFFGPGTRLTVL.

This clone was counted between two and nine times. CDR3 nucleotides: TGTGCCAGCAGCTTTAAAAGCGGGGGCAATCAGCCCCAGCATTTT. It codes for CASSFKSGGNQPQHF. The J gene is TRBJ1-5, the V gene TRBV6-5; D not certain. CDR3 size: 15 residues. Trimming stripped 6 bases from V and 2 bases from J, with 14 bases between. Per germline, CDR1 MNHEY and CDR2 SVGAGI.

The chain couples TRBV7-9 to TRBJ2-1, with D uncertain. The V and J ends lost 1 base and 5 bases respectively, with 3 bases between them. CDR1 SEHNR and CDR2 FQNEAQ come from the germline V gene (reference sequence). The CDR3 runs 12 residues. The CDR3 protein is CASSLGHNEQFF. Written as DNA, the CDR3 is TGTGCCAGCAGCTTAGGTCACAATGAGCAGTTCTTC.

In its sample, this clone was seen once. This chain connects TRBV20-1 to TRBJ1-2; D is ambiguous. Per germline, CDR1 DFQATT and CDR2 SNEGSKA (reference sequence). CDR3 length: 12 amino acids. Trimming took off 3 bases at V and 2 bases at J, with 7 bases between the two ends. The CDR3 sequence: CSASLRNYGYTF. In DNA, the CDR3 is TGCAGTGCTAGTCTCAGGAACTATGGCTACACCTTC.

The chain is built from TRBV6-1 and TRBJ1-2; D not resolved. The V end was cut by 3 bases, the J end by 4 bases, with 21 bases between. The CDR3 totals 17 residues. Germline CDR1 and CDR2: MNHNS and SASEGT. The CDR3 coding sequence is TGTGCCAGCAGTGAGTCGGGTCTGGCGGTATTCCGCTATGGCTACACCTTC. Translation: CASSESGLAVFRYGYTF.